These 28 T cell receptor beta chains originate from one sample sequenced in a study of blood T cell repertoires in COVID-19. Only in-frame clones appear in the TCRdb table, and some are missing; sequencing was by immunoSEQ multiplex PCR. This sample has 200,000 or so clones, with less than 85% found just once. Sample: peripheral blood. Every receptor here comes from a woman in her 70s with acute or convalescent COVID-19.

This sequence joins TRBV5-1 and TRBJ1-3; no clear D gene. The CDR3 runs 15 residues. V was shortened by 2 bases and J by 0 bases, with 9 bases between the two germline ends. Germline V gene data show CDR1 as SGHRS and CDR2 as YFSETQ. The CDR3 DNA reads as TGCGCCAGCAGCTTTGAAAGCCTCTCTGGAAACACCATATATTTT. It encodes CASSFESLSGNTIYF.

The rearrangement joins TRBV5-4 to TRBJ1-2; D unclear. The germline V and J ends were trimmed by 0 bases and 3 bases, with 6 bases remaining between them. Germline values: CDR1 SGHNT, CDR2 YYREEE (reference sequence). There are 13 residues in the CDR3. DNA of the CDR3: TGTGCCAGCAGCTTGGGGGGAGACTATGGCTACACCTTC. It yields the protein CASSLGGDYGYTF.

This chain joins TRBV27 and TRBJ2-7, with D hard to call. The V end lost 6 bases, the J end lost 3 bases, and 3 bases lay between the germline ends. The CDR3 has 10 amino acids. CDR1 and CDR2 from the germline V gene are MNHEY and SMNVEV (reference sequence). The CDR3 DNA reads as TGTGCCAGCAGCCACTACGAGCAGTACTTC. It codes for CASSHYEQYF.

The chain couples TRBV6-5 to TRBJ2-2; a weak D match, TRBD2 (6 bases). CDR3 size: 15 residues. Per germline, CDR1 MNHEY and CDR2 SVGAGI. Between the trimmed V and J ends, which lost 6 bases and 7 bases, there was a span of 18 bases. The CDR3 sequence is CASSPLGGDVGELFF. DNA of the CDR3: TGTGCCAGCAGCCCCCTGGGGGGTGATGTCGGGGAGCTGTTTTTT.

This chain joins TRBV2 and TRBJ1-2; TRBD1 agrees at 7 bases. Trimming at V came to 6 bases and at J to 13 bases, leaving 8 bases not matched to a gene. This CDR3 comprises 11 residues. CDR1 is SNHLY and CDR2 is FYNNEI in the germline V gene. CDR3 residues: CASRETGALTF. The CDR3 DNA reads TGTGCCAGCAGAGAAACAGGGGCCCTCACCTTC.

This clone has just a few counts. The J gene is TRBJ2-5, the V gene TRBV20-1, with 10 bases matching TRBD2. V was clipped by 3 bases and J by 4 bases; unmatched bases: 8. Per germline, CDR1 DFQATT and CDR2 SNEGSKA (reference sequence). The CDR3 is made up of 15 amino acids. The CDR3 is CSASSLAGRGETQYF. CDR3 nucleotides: TGCAGTGCTAGTTCACTAGCGGGAAGAGGAGAGACCCAGTACTTC.

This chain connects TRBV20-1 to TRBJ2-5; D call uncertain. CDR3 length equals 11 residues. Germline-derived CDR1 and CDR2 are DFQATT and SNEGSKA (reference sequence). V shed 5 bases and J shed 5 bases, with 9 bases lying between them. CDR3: CSAFSGETQYF. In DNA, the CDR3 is TGCAGTGCTTTCTCCGGGGAGACCCAGTACTTC.

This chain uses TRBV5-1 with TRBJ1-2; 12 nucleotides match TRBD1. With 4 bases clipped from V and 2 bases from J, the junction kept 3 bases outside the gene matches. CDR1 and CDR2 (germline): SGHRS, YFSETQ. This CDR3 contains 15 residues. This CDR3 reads CASSKGQGANYGYTF. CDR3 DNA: TGCGCCAGCAGCAAGGGACAGGGGGCCAACTATGGCTACACCTTC.

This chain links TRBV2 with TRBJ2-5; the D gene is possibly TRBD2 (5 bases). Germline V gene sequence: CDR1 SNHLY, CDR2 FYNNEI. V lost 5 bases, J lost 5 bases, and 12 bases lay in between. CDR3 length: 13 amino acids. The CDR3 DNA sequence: TGTGCCAGCAGTTCTCTAGAGCGGGAGACCCAGTACTTC. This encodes CASSSLERETQYF.

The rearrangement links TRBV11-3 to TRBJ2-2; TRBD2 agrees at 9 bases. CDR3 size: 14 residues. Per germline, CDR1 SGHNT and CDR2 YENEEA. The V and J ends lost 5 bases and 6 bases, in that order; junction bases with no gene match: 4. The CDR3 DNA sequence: TGTGCCAGCAGCGCGGGACTAGCATCCGGGGAGCTGTTTTTT. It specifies CASSAGLASGELFF.

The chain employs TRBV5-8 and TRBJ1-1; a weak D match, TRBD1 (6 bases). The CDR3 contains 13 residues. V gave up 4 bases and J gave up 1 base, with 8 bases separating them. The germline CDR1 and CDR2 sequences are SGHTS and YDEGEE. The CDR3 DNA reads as TGTGCCAGCAGCGGACAGAGGAACACTGAAGCTTTCTTT. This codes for CASSGQRNTEAFF. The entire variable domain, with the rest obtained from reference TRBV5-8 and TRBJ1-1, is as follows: EAGVTQSPTHLIKTRGQQATLRCSPISGHTSVYWYQQALGLGLQFLLWYDEGEERNRGNFPPRFSGRQFPNYSSELNVNALELEDSALYLCASSGQRNTEAFFGQGTRLTVV.

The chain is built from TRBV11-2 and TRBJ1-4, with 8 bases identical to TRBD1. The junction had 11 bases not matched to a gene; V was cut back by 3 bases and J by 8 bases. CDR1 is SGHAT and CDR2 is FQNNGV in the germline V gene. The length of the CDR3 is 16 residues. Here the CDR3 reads CASSFNEGTGEEKLFF. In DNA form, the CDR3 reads TGTGCCAGCAGCTTTAACGAGGGGACAGGAGAAGAAAAACTGTTTTTT. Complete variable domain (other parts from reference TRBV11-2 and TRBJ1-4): EAGVAQSPRYKIIEKRQSVAFWCNPISGHATLYWYQQILGQGPKLLIQFQNNGVVDDSQLPKDRFSAERLKGVDSTLKIQPAKLEDSAVYLCASSFNEGTGEEKLFFGSGTQLSVL.

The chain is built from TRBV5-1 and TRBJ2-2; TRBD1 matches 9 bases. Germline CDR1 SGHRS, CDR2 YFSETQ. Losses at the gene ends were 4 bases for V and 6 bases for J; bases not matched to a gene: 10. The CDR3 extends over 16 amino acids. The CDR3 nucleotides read TGCGCCAGCAGCCCCCAGGGACAGGGAGGCGCCGGGGAGCTGTTTTTT. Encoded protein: CASSPQGQGGAGELFF. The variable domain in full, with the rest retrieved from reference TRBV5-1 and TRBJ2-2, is KAGVTQTPRYLIKTRGQQVTLSCSPISGHRSVSWYQQTPGQGLQFLFEYFSETQRNKGNFPGRFSGRQFSNSRSEMNVSTLELGDSALYLCASSPQGQGGAGELFFGEGSRLTVL.

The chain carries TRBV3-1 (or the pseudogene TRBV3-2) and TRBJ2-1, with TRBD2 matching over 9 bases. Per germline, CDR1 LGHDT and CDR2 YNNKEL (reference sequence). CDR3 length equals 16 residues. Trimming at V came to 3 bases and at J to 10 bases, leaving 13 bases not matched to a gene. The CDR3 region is CASSHALAGRGTEQFF. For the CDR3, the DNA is TGTGCCAGCAGCCATGCCCTAGCGGGGCGGGGGACGGAGCAGTTCTTC.

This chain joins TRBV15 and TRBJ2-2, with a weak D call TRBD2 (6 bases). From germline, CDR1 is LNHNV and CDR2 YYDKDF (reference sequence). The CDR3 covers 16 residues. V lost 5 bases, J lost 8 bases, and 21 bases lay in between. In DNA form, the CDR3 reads TGTGCCACCAGCCCCTCCGGGAGAGGGGTAACGGGGGAGCTGTTTTTT. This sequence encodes CATSPSGRGVTGELFF.

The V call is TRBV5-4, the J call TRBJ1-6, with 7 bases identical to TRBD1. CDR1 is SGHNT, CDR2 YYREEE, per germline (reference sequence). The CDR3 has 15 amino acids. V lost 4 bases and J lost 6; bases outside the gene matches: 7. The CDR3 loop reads CASSPDRALNSPLHF. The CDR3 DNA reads TGTGCCAGCAGCCCTGACAGGGCCCTTAATTCACCCCTCCACTTT.

The CDR3 reads CASSVQGTFTGELFF. The CDR3 DNA follows: TGTGCCAGCTCCGTACAGGGGACGTTCACCGGGGAGCTGTTTTTT. The J gene is TRBJ2-2, the V gene TRBV18, with 7 positions matching TRBD1. The CDR3 has 15 amino acids. Germline CDR1 reads KGHSH; CDR2 reads LQKENI. V lost 6 bases and J lost 4; bases outside the gene matches: 8.

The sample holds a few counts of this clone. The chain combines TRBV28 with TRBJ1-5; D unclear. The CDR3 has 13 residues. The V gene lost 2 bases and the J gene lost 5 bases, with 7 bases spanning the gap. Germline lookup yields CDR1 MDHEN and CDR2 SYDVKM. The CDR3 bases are TGTGCCAGCAGTTTAGGGCAGCATCAGCCCCAGCATTTT. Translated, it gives CASSLGQHQPQHF.

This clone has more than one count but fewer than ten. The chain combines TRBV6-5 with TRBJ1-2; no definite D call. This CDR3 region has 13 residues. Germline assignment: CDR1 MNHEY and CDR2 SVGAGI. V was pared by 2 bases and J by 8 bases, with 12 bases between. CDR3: CASSYGPEQGYTF. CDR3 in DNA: TGTGCCAGCAGTTACGGGCCAGAACAGGGCTACACCTTC.

This CDR3 reads CASSPGVYNEQFF. The CDR3 nucleotides read TGTGCCAGCTCTCCAGGGGTTTACAATGAGCAGTTCTTC. The chain employs TRBV2 and TRBJ2-1; D perhaps matches TRBD1 (6 bases). V lost 8 bases and J lost 4, with 12 bases in between. Germline CDR1 SNHLY, CDR2 FYNNEI. The CDR3 extends over 13 amino acids.

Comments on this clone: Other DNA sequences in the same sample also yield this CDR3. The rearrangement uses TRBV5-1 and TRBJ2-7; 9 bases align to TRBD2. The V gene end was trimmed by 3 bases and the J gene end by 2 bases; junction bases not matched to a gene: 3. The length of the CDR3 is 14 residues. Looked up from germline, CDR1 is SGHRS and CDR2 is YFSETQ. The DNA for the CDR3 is TGCGCCAGCAGCTCGACTAGCGGAACCTACGAGCAGTACTTC. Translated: CASSSTSGTYEQYF. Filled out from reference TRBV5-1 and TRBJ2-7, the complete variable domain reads KAGVTQTPRYLIKTRGQQVTLSCSPISGHRSVSWYQQTPGQGLQFLFEYFSETQRNKGNFPGRFSGRQFSNSRSEMNVSTLELGDSALYLCASSSTSGTYEQYFGPGTRLTVT.

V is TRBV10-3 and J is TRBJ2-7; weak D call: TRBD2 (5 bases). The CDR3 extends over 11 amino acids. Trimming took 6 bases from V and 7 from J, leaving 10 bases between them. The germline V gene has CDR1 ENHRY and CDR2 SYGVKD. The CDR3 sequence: CAIRDSLEQYF. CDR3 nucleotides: TGTGCCATCAGGGACTCCTTGGAGCAGTACTTC.

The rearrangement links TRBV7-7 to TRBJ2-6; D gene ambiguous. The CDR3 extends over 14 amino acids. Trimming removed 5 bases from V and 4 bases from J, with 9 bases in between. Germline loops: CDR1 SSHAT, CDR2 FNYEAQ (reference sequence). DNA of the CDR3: TGTGCCAGCAGCCCTTCCCTGGGGGCCAACGTCCTGACTTTC. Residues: CASSPSLGANVLTF.

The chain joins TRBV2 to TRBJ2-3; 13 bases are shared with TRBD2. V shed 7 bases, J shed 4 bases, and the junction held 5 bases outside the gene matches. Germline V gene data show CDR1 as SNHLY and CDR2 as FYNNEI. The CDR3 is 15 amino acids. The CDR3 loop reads CASKLAGGPPDTQYF. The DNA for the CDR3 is TGTGCCAGCAAACTAGCGGGAGGGCCGCCAGATACGCAGTATTTT.

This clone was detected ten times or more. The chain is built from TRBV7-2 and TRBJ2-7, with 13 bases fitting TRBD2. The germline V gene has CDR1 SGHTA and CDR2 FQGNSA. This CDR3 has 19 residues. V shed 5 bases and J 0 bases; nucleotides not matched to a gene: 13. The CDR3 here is CASSPGTSGIEGPSYEQYF. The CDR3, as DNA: TGTGCCAGCAGCCCCGGGACTAGCGGGATCGAGGGTCCCTCCTACGAGCAGTACTTC.

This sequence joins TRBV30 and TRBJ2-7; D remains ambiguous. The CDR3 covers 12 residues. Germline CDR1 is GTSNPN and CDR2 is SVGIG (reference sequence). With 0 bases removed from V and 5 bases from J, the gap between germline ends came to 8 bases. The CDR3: CAWSVYSHEQYF. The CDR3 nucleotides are TGTGCCTGGAGTGTCTACTCACACGAGCAGTACTTC.

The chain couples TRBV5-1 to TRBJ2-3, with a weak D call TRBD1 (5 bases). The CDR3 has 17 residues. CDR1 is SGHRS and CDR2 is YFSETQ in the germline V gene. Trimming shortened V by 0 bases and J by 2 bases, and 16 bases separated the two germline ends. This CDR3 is CASSLVGATVPTDTQYF. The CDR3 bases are TGCGCCAGCAGCTTGGTCGGTGCGACAGTGCCCACAGATACGCAGTATTTT. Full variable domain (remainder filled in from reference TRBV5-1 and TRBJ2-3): KAGVTQTPRYLIKTRGQQVTLSCSPISGHRSVSWYQQTPGQGLQFLFEYFSETQRNKGNFPGRFSGRQFSNSRSEMNVSTLELGDSALYLCASSLVGATVPTDTQYFGPGTRLTVL.

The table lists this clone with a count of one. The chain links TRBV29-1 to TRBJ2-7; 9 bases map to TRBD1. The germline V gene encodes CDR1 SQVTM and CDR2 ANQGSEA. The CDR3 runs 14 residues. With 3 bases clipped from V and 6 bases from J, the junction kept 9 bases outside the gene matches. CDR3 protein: CSVDTGTGRVEQYF. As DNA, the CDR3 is TGCAGCGTTGATACCGGGACAGGGCGGGTCGAGCAGTACTTC.